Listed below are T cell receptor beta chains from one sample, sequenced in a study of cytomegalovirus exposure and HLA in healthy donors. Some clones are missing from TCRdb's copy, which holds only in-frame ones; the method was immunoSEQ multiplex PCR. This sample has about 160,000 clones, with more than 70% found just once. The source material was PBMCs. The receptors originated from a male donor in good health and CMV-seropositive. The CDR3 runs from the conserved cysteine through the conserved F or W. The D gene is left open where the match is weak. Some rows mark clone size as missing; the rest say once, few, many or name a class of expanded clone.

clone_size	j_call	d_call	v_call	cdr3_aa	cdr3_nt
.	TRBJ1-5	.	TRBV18	CASSPMVRAPGISNQPQHF	TGTGCCAGCTCACCAATGGTACGGGCCCCGGGGATTAGCAATCAGCCCCAGCATTTT
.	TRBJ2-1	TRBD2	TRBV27	CASSFRVTSGREYNEQFF	TGTGCCAGCAGTTTCCGCGTGACTAGCGGAAGAGAGTACAATGAGCAGTTCTTC
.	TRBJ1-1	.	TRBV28	CASSFRRQGTEAFF	TGTGCCAGCAGTTTCCGACGGCAGGGAACTGAAGCTTTCTTT
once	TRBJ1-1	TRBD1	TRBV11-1	CASSLAGQGVMNTEAFF	TGTGCCAGCAGCTTAGCCGGACAGGGGGTCATGAACACTGAAGCTTTCTTT
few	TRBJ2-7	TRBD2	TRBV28	CASSIGSGGALEQYF	TGTGCCAGCAGTATAGGTTCGGGGGGGGCCCTCGAGCAGTACTTC
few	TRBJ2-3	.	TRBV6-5	CASSLGTDTQYF	TGTGCCAGCAGTCTCGGCACAGATACGCAGTATTTT
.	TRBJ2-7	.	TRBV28	CASSLGAGEQYF	TGTGCCAGCAGTTTAGGTGCGGGCGAGCAGTACTTC
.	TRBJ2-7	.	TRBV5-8	CASSFGAGNYEQYF	TGTGCCAGCAGCTTCGGGGCGGGAAACTACGAGCAGTACTTC
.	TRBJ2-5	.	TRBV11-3	CASLPGQQETQYF	TGTGCCAGCTTGCCGGGACAACAAGAGACCCAGTACTTC
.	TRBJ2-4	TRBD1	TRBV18	CASSPLTGGGNIQYF	TGTGCCAGCTCACCCTTGACAGGGGGGGGGAACATTCAGTACTTC
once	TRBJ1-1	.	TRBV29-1	CSAAGVSTEAFF	TGCAGCGCTGCAGGGGTAAGCACTGAAGCTTTCTTT
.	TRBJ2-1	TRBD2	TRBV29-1	CSVAPSGSYNEQFF	TGCAGCGTTGCGCCTAGCGGCTCCTACAATGAGCAGTTCTTC
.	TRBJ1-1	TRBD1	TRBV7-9	CASSQGVGTEAFF	TGTGCCAGCAGCCAGGGGGTCGGCACTGAAGCTTTCTTT
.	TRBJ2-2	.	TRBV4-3	CASSQELVPGELFF	TGCGCCAGCAGCCAAGAACTGGTGCCCGGGGAGCTGTTTTTT
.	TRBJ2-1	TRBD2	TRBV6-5	CASRGGLAGHNEQFF	TGTGCCTCCCGGGGAGGACTAGCGGGACACAATGAGCAGTTCTTC
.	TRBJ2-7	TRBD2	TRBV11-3	CASSSGLAGEQYF	TGTGCCAGCAGCTCGGGACTAGCCGGCGAGCAGTACTTC
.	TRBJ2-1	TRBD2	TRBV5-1	CASSLVGLGVYNEQFF	TGCGCCAGCAGCTTGGTCGGACTAGGGGTTTACAATGAGCAGTTCTTC
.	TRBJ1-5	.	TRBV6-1	CASSVNRFQPQHF	TGTGCCAGCAGTGTCAACAGGTTTCAGCCCCAGCATTTT
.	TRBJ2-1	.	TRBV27	CASTPGAYNEQFF	TGTGCCAGCACCCCGGGAGCCTACAATGAGCAGTTCTTC
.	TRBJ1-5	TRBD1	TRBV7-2	CASSLGQGNQPQHF	TGTGCCAGCAGCCTGGGACAGGGTAATCAGCCCCAGCATTTT
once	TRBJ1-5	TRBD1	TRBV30	CAWAGTGDGQPQHF	TGTGCCTGGGCTGGGACAGGGGATGGTCAGCCCCAGCATTTT
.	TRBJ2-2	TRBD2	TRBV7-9	CSSSWGGPRTGELFF	TGTTCCAGCAGCTGGGGAGGGCCGCGCACCGGGGAGCTGTTTTTT
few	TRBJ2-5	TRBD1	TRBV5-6	CASRPTGDIKRTQYF	TGTGCCAGCAGGCCCACAGGGGACATCAAGAGAACCCAGTACTTC
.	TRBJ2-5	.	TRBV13	CASSSPSQAPQETQYF	TGTGCCAGCAGCAGCCCTTCACAGGCCCCACAAGAGACCCAGTACTTC
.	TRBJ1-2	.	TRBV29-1	CSVQGSGRGYTF	TGCAGCGTTCAGGGAAGTGGGCGCGGCTACACCTTC
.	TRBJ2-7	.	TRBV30	CAWVRGSYEQYF	TGTGCCTGGGTCAGGGGATCCTACGAGCAGTACTTC
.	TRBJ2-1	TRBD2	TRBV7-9	CASREPGLADNEQFF	TGTGCCAGCAGAGAACCGGGACTAGCGGACAATGAGCAGTTCTTC
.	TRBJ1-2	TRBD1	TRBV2	CASSPGGNYGYTF	TGTGCCAGCAGCCCAGGGGGAAACTATGGCTACACCTTC
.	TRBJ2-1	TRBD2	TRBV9	CASSVASGRVNEQFF	TGTGCCAGCAGCGTAGCTAGCGGGAGGGTAAATGAGCAGTTCTTC
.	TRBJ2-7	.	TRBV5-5	CASSLARRNSYEQYF	TGTGCCAGCAGCTTGGCAAGGCGGAACTCCTACGAGCAGTACTTC
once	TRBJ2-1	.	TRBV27	CASSLLGGPMYNEQFF	TGTGCCAGCAGTTTATTGGGGGGACCGATGTACAATGAGCAGTTCTTC
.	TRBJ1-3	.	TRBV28	CASTTGLNTIYF	TGTGCCAGCACGACAGGACTAAACACCATATATTTT
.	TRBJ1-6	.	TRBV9	CASSVKGREGNSPLHF	TGTGCCAGCAGCGTGAAGGGCAGGGAGGGTAATTCACCCCTCCACTTT
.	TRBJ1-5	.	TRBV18	CASSPRYTADQPQHF	TGTGCCAGCTCACCACGGTATACAGCTGATCAGCCCCAGCATTTT
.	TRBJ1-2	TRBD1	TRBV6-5	CASRSGTDYGYTF	TGTGCCAGCAGATCCGGGACAGACTATGGCTACACCTTC
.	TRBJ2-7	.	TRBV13	CASSLGRGAGYEQYF	TGTGCCAGCAGCTTAGGACGGGGGGCAGGCTACGAGCAGTACTTC
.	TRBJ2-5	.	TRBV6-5	CASSGQPWGETQYF	TGTGCCAGCAGTGGACAGCCCTGGGGTGAGACCCAGTACTTC
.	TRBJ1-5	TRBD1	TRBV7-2	CASSLGGTGVGGNQPQHF	TGTGCCAGCAGCTTAGGTGGGACAGGGGTGGGTGGCAATCAGCCCCAGCATTTT
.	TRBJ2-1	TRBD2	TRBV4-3	CASSQDTSGYYNEQFF	TGCGCCAGCAGCCAAGATACTAGCGGGTACTACAATGAGCAGTTCTTC
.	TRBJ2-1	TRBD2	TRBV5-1	CASSLVERLAGGQQFF	TGCGCCAGCAGCTTGGTTGAAAGACTAGCGGGAGGCCAACAGTTCTTC
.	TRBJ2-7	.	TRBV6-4	CATSAGSTTYEQYF	TGTGCCACCTCGGCTGGTAGCACGACCTACGAGCAGTACTTC